One and the same sample provided the 20 T cell receptor beta chains below, sequenced in a study of regulatory T cells in long-lasting Graves disease. Indicated time point: persistent/refractory GD, antithyroid drugs over 5 years with positive TRAb. Extracted RNA from PBMCs served as the source of the TCR library. Arm-PCR of CDR3 regions and iRepertoire HTBI primers were the basis on which TCR beta libraries were built. From the multiplex PCR reads, TCRdb called clonotypes with MiXCR, one entry per CDR3 protein. The sample yields approximately 400,000 distinct CDR3 sequences, 20% to 25% seen once. Source: peripheral blood mononuclear cells (PBMCs), taken when the disease was refractory, from a patient treated with antithyroid drugs. The receptors shown here come from a female donor with Graves disease.

This clonotype has a count of ten or more. The rearrangement links TRBV11-3 to TRBJ1-1; TRBD1 matches at 7 bases. Germline values: CDR1 SGHNT, CDR2 YENEEA. The CDR3 length is 13 residues. With 0 bases clipped from V and 10 bases from J, the junction kept 5 bases outside the gene matches. The CDR3: CASSLDRTGTAFF. The CDR3 nucleotides are TGTGCCAGCAGCTTAGATCGGACAGGAACAGCTTTCTTT.

The V call is TRBV28, the J call TRBJ1-2; TRBD1 matches 11 bases. The CDR3 spans 15 residues. J gave up 7 bases and V 3 bases, and 7 bases lay outside the gene matches. Germline loops: CDR1 MDHEN, CDR2 SYDVKM. The CDR3 DNA reads as TGTGCCAGCAGTTTGGGGACAGGGGGTCAACGTGGCTACACCTTC. Its translation: CASSLGTGGQRGYTF.

The V call is TRBV9, the J call TRBJ2-5, with TRBD1 matching 7 bases. The CDR3 covers 15 residues. Germline V gene lookup returns CDR1 SGDLS and CDR2 YYNGEE. V was pared by 1 base and J by 4 bases, with 7 bases of the junction left unmatched. The CDR3 loop is CASSVLGDSSETQYF. For the CDR3, the DNA is TGTGCCAGCAGCGTATTGGGGGACAGTTCAGAGACCCAGTACTTC.

This clonotype was detected ten times or more. The chain has TRBV12-3 or TRBV12-4 and TRBJ1-2; unclear D gene. V shed 5 bases and J shed 1 base, with 11 bases lying between them. This CDR3 spans 14 amino acids. In nucleotides, the CDR3 is TGTGCCAGCAGTCTCGCCAGAAGTAACTATGGCTACACCTTC. Residues: CASSLARSNYGYTF.

The CDR3 reads CASSSGALLSYEQYF. DNA for the CDR3: TGTGCCAGCAGTTCAGGGGCGTTACTTTCCTACGAGCAGTACTTC. The chain joins TRBV6-5 to TRBJ2-7; TRBD1 might be the D (6 bases). Germline loops: CDR1 MNHEY, CDR2 SVGAGI. V was pared by 4 bases and J by 1 base, with 14 bases between. CDR3 size: 15 residues.

The chain couples TRBV27 to TRBJ1-5; D ambiguous. The CDR3 has 14 amino acids. The germline CDR1 and CDR2 sequences are MNHEY and SMNVEV (reference sequence). V gave up 2 bases and J gave up 1 base, with 6 bases separating them. Here the CDR3 reads CASSLEASNQPQHF. The CDR3 bases are TGTGCCAGCAGTTTAGAGGCGAGCAATCAGCCCCAGCATTTT.

Many counts were recorded for this clonotype. The chain links TRBV28 to TRBJ1-1; 9 nucleotides agree with TRBD1. Looked up from germline, CDR1 is MDHEN and CDR2 is SYDVKM. V trimming: 5 bases; J trimming: 11 bases; junction bases outside the gene matches: 9. This CDR3 contains 13 residues. The CDR3 is CASSTGTGLDAFF. CDR3 bases: TGTGCCAGCAGTACGGGGACAGGGCTGGATGCTTTCTTT.

This rearrangement joins TRBV6-2 or TRBV6-3 to TRBJ2-5; D could derive from TRBD1 or TRBD2 (5 bases each). This CDR3 has 13 residues. Germline CDR1 is MNHEY and CDR2 is SVGEGT. Trimming cost V 2 bases and J 4 bases, with 8 bases left between them. CDR3 loop: CASSYAGTETQYF. The CDR3 nucleotides are TGTGCCAGCAGTTACGCAGGGACAGAGACCCAGTACTTC.

The table lists this clonotype with a few counts. V is TRBV7-9 and J is TRBJ2-1, with 8 nucleotides matching TRBD2. The CDR3 has 16 amino acids. CDR1 is SEHNR and CDR2 is FQNEAQ in the germline V gene (reference sequence). With 5 bases clipped from V and 0 bases from J, the junction kept 6 bases outside the gene matches. The CDR3 here is CASSGLSGSSYNEQFF. Written as DNA, the CDR3 is TGTGCCAGCAGCGGGTTGAGCGGGAGCTCCTACAATGAGCAGTTCTTC.

This clonotype was observed at least ten times. The rearrangement links TRBV2 to TRBJ1-6; D is perhaps TRBD1 (5 bases). V was trimmed by 4 bases and J by 6 bases, leaving 7 bases between them. Germline loops: CDR1 SNHLY, CDR2 FYNNEI. The CDR3 spans 13 residues. CDR3 residues: CASSAGFNSPLHF. The DNA of the CDR3 is TGTGCCAGCAGTGCAGGGTTTAATTCACCCCTCCACTTT.

This clonotype showed up many times. The chain has TRBV7-8 and TRBJ2-7; possible D gene TRBD1, 5 bases. Looked up from germline, CDR1 is SGHVS and CDR2 is FQNEAQ. CDR3 length: 13 residues. The V and J ends lost 0 bases and 9 bases respectively, with 12 bases between them. CDR3 loop: CASSLAGRVGQYF. CDR3 DNA: TGTGCCAGCAGCTTAGCAGGCAGGGTTGGGCAGTACTTC.

This clonotype occurred many times. V and J are TRBV12-3 or TRBV12-4 and TRBJ1-5, with D unclear. The length of the CDR3 is 15 residues. V lost 5 bases and J 5 bases, leaving 16 bases between the germline ends. The CDR3 sequence: CASSPTLRGDQPQHF. Written as DNA, the CDR3 is TGTGCCAGCAGTCCAACCCTGCGGGGAGATCAGCCCCAGCATTTT.

The chain carries TRBV29-1 and TRBJ2-1, with D perhaps matching TRBD2 (5 bases). Trimming took 7 bases from V and 6 from J, leaving 10 bases between them. The CDR3 consists of 11 residues. Germline lookup yields CDR1 SQVTM and CDR2 ANQGSEA. Here the CDR3 DNA reads TGCAGCGGCGAGAGGGTCAATGAGCAGTTCTTC. Translation: CSGERVNEQFF.

This clonotype was detected only a few times. CDR3 amino acids: CSARPGTEAFF. CDR3 bases: TGCAGCGCTAGACCTGGGACTGAAGCTTTCTTT. This chain uses TRBV29-1 with TRBJ1-1; D gene uncertain. The V end lost 7 bases, the J end lost 5 bases, and 11 bases lay between the germline ends. CDR3 length equals 11 residues. Looked up from germline, CDR1 is SQVTM and CDR2 is ANQGSEA.

Concerning this clonotype itself: This likely comes from a read error, as the CDR3 has no conserved phenylalanine or tryptophan at its end. This chain connects TRBV3-1 to TRBJ1-2; D call uncertain. Looked up from germline, CDR1 is LGHDT and CDR2 is YNNKEL (reference sequence). V was pared by 2 bases and J by 5 bases, with 12 bases between. The CDR3 consists of 14 residues. The CDR3 DNA sequence: TGTGCCAGCAGCCAAAGCGAACTGCTTTATGGCTACACCCTC. It encodes CASSQSELLYGYTL.

Here the CDR3 DNA reads TGTGCCAGCAGGCACGTGAGTAACACTGAAGCTTTCTTT. Translated, it gives CASRHVSNTEAFF. This chain connects TRBV6-4 to TRBJ1-1, with no clear D. In germline, CDR1 is MRHNA, CDR2 SNTAGT. V lost 6 bases, J lost 2 bases, and 10 bases lay in between. The CDR3 is 13 residues long.

This clonotype was counted many times. This chain uses TRBV28 with TRBJ1-2; the match to TRBD1 covers 11 bases. Germline V gene sequence: CDR1 MDHEN, CDR2 SYDVKM. The CDR3 runs to 13 residues. Trimming took 6 bases from V and 8 from J; bases not matched to a gene: 5. In DNA, the CDR3 is TGTGCCAGCAGCCGGGACAGGGGGAAAGGCTACACCTTC. Protein sequence: CASSRDRGKGYTF.

This chain links TRBV28 with TRBJ1-1; weak D call: TRBD1 (5 bases). This CDR3 contains 14 residues. Trimming cost V 6 bases and J 2 bases, with 13 bases left between them. Germline CDR1 MDHEN, CDR2 SYDVKM. DNA of the CDR3: TGTGCCAGCAGGCCCAGGGCCCTCAACACTGAAGCTTTCTTT. It codes for CASRPRALNTEAFF.

The chain links TRBV7-2 to TRBJ1-4; D is possibly TRBD1 (5 bases). Germline V gives CDR1 SGHTA, CDR2 FQGNSA. V was clipped by 1 base and J by 0 bases, with 12 bases between them. CDR3 size: 17 residues. The CDR3 coding sequence is TGTGCCAGCAGCTTAGTTCCTTCGGGGGCAACTAATGAAAAACTGTTTTTT. It is translated as CASSLVPSGATNEKLFF. Supplemented by reference TRBV7-2 and TRBJ1-4, the full variable domain reads GAGVSQSPSNKVTEKGKDVELRCDPISGHTALYWYRQSLGQGLEFLIYFQGNSAPDKSGLPSDRFSAERTGGSVSTLTIQRTQQEDSAVYLCASSLVPSGATNEKLFFGSGTQLSVL.

This CDR3 reads CASSLAHGTEAFF. The CDR3 nucleotides are TGTGCCAGCAGCTTGGCACACGGCACTGAAGCTTTCTTT. The chain employs TRBV7-3 and TRBJ1-1, with D unclear. The CDR3 spans 13 residues. The germline V and J ends were trimmed by 3 bases and 4 bases, with 9 bases remaining between them. Germline values: CDR1 SGHTA, CDR2 FQGTGA.